This is a list of T cell receptor beta chains from one sample in a study of T cell clones after liver transplantation. The protocol was immunoSEQ multiplex PCR, while the TCRdb copy is restricted to in-frame clones and leaves out a portion. Of tens of thousands of clones listed, about 82% are singletons. Sequencing used CD4+ T cells from blood, obtained 24 months after liver transplant. The receptors derive from a human patient who received a liver transplant. Among the T cells, some may be from the graft donor. Both conserved end residues are part of each CDR3. The D gene is left open where the match is weak. Clone size is given for some rows only: seen once, a few or many times, or a class if the clone is expanded.

clone_size	d_call	v_call	cdr3_length	j_call	cdr3_aa	cdr3_nt
once	TRBD1	TRBV4-1	15	TRBJ2-4	CASSQADRVGNIQYF	TGCGCCAGCAGCCAAGCAGACAGGGTTGGAAACATTCAGTACTTC
.	.	TRBV20-1	10	TRBJ2-3	CSADRDTQYF	TGCAGTGCCGACCGGGATACGCAGTATTTT
.	TRBD1	TRBV7-6	15	TRBJ2-7	CASSPEGQVGSEQYF	TGTGCCAGCAGCCCCGAGGGACAGGTGGGGTCCGAGCAGTACTTC
few	.	TRBV10-3	12	TRBJ2-5	CAIKGGEGTQYF	TGTGCCATCAAAGGGGGGGAGGGGACCCAGTACTTC
.	TRBD1	TRBV28	13	TRBJ1-5	CASNDRGKQPQHF	TGTGCCAGCAACGACAGGGGGAAACAGCCCCAGCATTTT
.	.	TRBV18	16	TRBJ2-2	CASSPSSQGGTGELFF	TGTGCCAGCTCACCAAGCAGCCAAGGGGGAACCGGGGAGCTGTTTTTT
.	TRBD1	TRBV6-1	15	TRBJ1-5	CASRGTGGQGQPQHF	TGTGCCAGCAGGGGAACAGGGGGTCAAGGTCAGCCCCAGCATTTT
.	.	TRBV4-2	15	TRBJ2-1	CASSQETGPPNEQFF	TGTGCCAGCAGCCAAGAGACGGGGCCCCCCAATGAGCAGTTCTTC
.	TRBD1	TRBV27	13	TRBJ1-2	CASTLRTGDGYTF	TGTGCCAGCACCTTAAGGACAGGGGATGGCTACACCTTC
.	TRBD2	TRBV5-4	16	TRBJ2-3	CASSQQLSGGTDTQYF	TGTGCCAGCAGCCAACAACTTAGCGGGGGGACAGATACGCAGTATTTT
few	.	TRBV7-2	18	TRBJ1-1	CASSSRRGPEALNTEAFF	TGTGCCAGCAGCTCACGTCGGGGGCCCGAGGCGCTGAACACTGAAGCTTTCTTT
.	TRBD1	TRBV2	15	TRBJ1-5	CASSRLVTGNQPQHF	TGTGCCAGCAGTCGACTCGTGACAGGGAATCAGCCCCAGCATTTT
.	.	TRBV7-2	13	TRBJ1-3	CASSLVQGNTIYF	TGTGCCAGCAGCTTAGTCCAGGGAAACACCATATATTTT
.	.	TRBV5-4	17	TRBJ1-4	CASSLAGTSGSNEKLFF	TGTGCCAGCAGCTTAGCCGGGACCTCAGGATCTAATGAAAAACTGTTTTTT
.	.	TRBV14	17	TRBJ2-3	CASSQTLTSTSTDTQYF	TGTGCCAGCAGCCAAACTTTGACCTCTACTAGCACAGATACGCAGTATTTT
.	.	TRBV6-5	14	TRBJ1-5	CASRLDSSNQPQHF	TGTGCCAGCAGACTGGATAGTAGCAATCAGCCCCAGCATTTT
medium-sized	.	TRBV6-1	14	TRBJ2-3	CASSWGSSTDTQYF	TGTGCCAGCAGTTGGGGGAGTAGCACAGATACGCAGTATTTT
few	.	TRBV2	15	TRBJ1-5	CASSVVSGQNQPQHF	TGTGCCAGCAGTGTAGTAAGCGGACAGAATCAGCCCCAGCATTTT
.	.	TRBV11-2	14	TRBJ2-7	CASSLIPGNGEQYF	TGTGCCAGCAGCTTGATTCCGGGGAACGGCGAGCAGTACTTC
.	TRBD2	TRBV4-3	15	TRBJ2-3	CASSPSSGVLDTQYF	TGCGCCAGCAGCCCCTCTAGCGGGGTTCTAGATACGCAGTATTTT
.	TRBD1	TRBV5-6	16	TRBJ1-2	CASSLASTGGLSGYTF	TGTGCCAGCAGCTTGGCCTCGACAGGGGGCTTGAGTGGCTACACCTTC
.	.	TRBV6-5	12	TRBJ1-1	CASKTGNTEAFF	TGTGCCAGCAAAACCGGGAACACTGAAGCTTTCTTT
.	.	TRBV15	14	TRBJ2-3	CATSRNVRTDTQYF	TGTGCCACCAGCAGAAACGTCCGCACAGATACGCAGTATTTT
.	.	TRBV5-1	13	TRBJ2-5	CASRTWNGETQYF	TGCGCCAGTCGCACTTGGAACGGCGAGACCCAGTACTTC
.	.	TRBV19	13	TRBJ1-1	CASSTTGRQRAFF	TGTGCCAGTAGTACAACAGGAAGGCAGCGGGCTTTCTTT
.	.	TRBV6-5	13	TRBJ1-1	CASKTTENTEAFF	TGTGCCAGCAAGACTACCGAGAACACTGAAGCTTTCTTT
few	.	TRBV30	13	TRBJ2-5	CAWSVGGVGTQYF	TGTGCCTGGAGCGTAGGTGGTGTGGGGACCCAGTACTTC
.	.	TRBV4-3	14	TRBJ2-5	CASSQDGGLTGLYF	TGCGCCAGCAGCCAAGATGGCGGGCTGACGGGACTTTACTTC
.	.	TRBV25-1	15	TRBJ2-4	CASSDGRLDENIQYF	TGTGCCAGCAGTGACGGGCGTCTCGATGAAAACATTCAGTACTTC
.	TRBD2	TRBV2	17	TRBJ2-1	CASSKTSGGASYNEQFF	TGTGCCAGCAGTAAGACTAGCGGGGGAGCATCCTACAATGAGCAGTTCTTC
.	.	TRBV6-5	12	TRBJ2-1	CASRDGDNEQFF	TGTGCCAGCAGGGACGGCGACAATGAGCAGTTCTTC
.	.	TRBV5-1	14	TRBJ1-1	CASSLGRGRAEAFF	TGCGCCAGCAGCTTGGGGAGGGGGAGAGCTGAAGCTTTCTTT
once	TRBD1	TRBV18	16	TRBJ1-5	CASSPPGTVLGQPQHF	TGTGCCAGCTCACCACCGGGGACAGTTCTGGGGCAGCCCCAGCATTTT
.	TRBD1	TRBV5-1	18	TRBJ2-7	CASSASKAGGPSSYEQYF	TGCGCCAGCAGCGCTTCTAAAGCAGGGGGCCCCAGCTCCTACGAGCAGTACTTC
.	TRBD2	TRBV2	14	TRBJ2-5	CASRTGGLVETQYF	TGTGCCAGCAGGACGGGGGGGCTGGTTGAGACCCAGTACTTC
.	.	TRBV18	15	TRBJ1-3	CASSGDGTSGNTIYF	TGTGCCAGCTCGGGGGACGGAACCTCTGGAAACACCATATATTTT
.	TRBD1	TRBV7-9	14	TRBJ1-2	CASSSGQVGYGYTF	TGTGCCAGCAGCTCGGGACAGGTGGGGTATGGCTACACCTTC
.	.	TRBV19	16	TRBJ1-6	CASSEQGRRDNSPLHF	TGTGCCAGTAGTGAACAGGGAAGGAGGGATAATTCACCCCTCCACTTT
.	TRBD1	TRBV18	12	TRBJ2-7	CASSLQGPEQYF	TGTGCCAGCTCCCTACAGGGGCCCGAGCAGTACTTC
.	TRBD1	TRBV18	17	TRBJ2-5	CASSPVQGQGNRETQYF	TGTGCCAGCTCACCCGTCCAGGGACAGGGGAACCGGGAGACCCAGTACTTC
.	.	TRBV14	16	TRBJ2-5	CASSQILRANQETQYF	TGTGCCAGCAGCCAAATCCTGCGAGCGAACCAAGAGACCCAGTACTTC
once	.	TRBV6-5	13	TRBJ2-6	CASSYSGANVLTF	TGTGCCAGCAGTTACTCTGGGGCCAACGTCCTGACTTTC
.	.	TRBV11-2	13	TRBJ1-1	CASSLDLGREAFF	TGTGCCAGCAGCTTAGATCTTGGTAGGGAAGCTTTCTTT
once	.	TRBV5-4	13	TRBJ2-1	CASRWEFLGEQFF	TGTGCCAGCAGATGGGAGTTCTTAGGTGAGCAGTTCTTC
.	.	TRBV27	15	TRBJ1-1	CASSPRGGVNTEAFF	TGTGCCAGCAGTCCTAGAGGAGGGGTGAACACTGAAGCTTTCTTT
.	.	TRBV14	14	TRBJ1-4	CASSQDRKGEKLFF	TGTGCCAGCAGCCAAGACAGGAAGGGAGAAAAACTGTTTTTT
.	.	TRBV9	12	TRBJ1-3	CASSVSGNTIYF	TGTGCCAGCAGCGTCTCTGGAAACACCATATATTTT
.	.	TRBV4-2	15	TRBJ1-4	CASSQSGALGEKLFF	TGTGCCAGCAGCCAATCTGGCGCCCTAGGAGAAAAACTGTTTTTT
once	TRBD2	TRBV27	15	TRBJ2-1	CASSLTGLPSNEQFF	TGTGCCAGCAGTTTAACGGGACTACCCTCCAATGAGCAGTTCTTC
.	TRBD1	TRBV5-8	16	TRBJ2-3	CASSLAGTASTDTQYF	TGTGCCAGCAGCTTGGCCGGGACAGCCAGCACAGATACGCAGTATTTT
.	TRBD1	TRBV2	15	TRBJ1-5	CASSETGVSYQPQHF	TGTGCCAGCAGTGAAACAGGGGTGTCATATCAGCCCCAGCATTTT
.	.	TRBV19	15	TRBJ2-2	CASSIGGRLTGELFF	TGTGCCAGTAGTATTGGGGGGAGACTTACCGGGGAGCTGTTTTTT
.	.	TRBV5-4	14	TRBJ1-3	CASSLAQASGAIYF	TGTGCCAGCAGCTTGGCACAGGCTTCGGGCGCCATATATTTT
.	.	TRBV4-2	14	TRBJ2-3	CASSQENPRGVQYF	TGTGCCAGCAGCCAAGAAAACCCGAGGGGTGTGCAGTATTTT
.	TRBD1	TRBV27	13	TRBJ1-1	CASSLAGGNEAFF	TGTGCCAGCAGTTTAGCAGGGGGGAATGAAGCTTTCTTT
once	.	TRBV4-3	15	TRBJ1-1	CASSQEDNTGTEAFF	TGCGCCAGCAGCCAAGAAGACAACACGGGGACTGAAGCTTTCTTT
.	.	TRBV7-9	14	TRBJ2-5	CASSLSREVGTQYF	TGTGCCAGCAGCCTGAGTAGGGAGGTCGGGACCCAGTACTTC
.	.	TRBV4-2	15	TRBJ2-3	CASSLTASDADTQYF	TGTGCCAGCAGCCTGACGGCTAGCGACGCAGATACGCAGTATTTT
.	TRBD1	TRBV19	15	TRBJ1-5	CASSGDRGGNQPQHF	TGTGCCAGTAGTGGAGACAGGGGTGGCAATCAGCCCCAGCATTTT